This entry lists 12 T cell receptor beta chains sequenced from one sample in a study of T cells in Graves' hyperthyroidism and ophthalmopathy. TCR beta CDR3 regions were amplified from RNA. First-round RT-PCR targeting the TCR CDR3 was performed with the HTBI primer set. TCRdb recomputed calls from the multiplex PCR reads with MiXCR, one row per CDR3 protein. The sample has about 680,000 distinct CDR3 sequences, approximately 36% seen once; the top ten hold less than 40%. Sequencing input: blood. Receptor source: a woman in her forties with Graves' hyperthyroidism.

This chain uses TRBV7-9 with TRBJ1-2; TRBD1 aligns across 10 bases. The CDR3 has 15 amino acids. Germline V CDR1 and CDR2: SEHNR, FQNEAQ (reference sequence). Trimming took 6 bases from V and 8 from J; bases not matched to a gene: 12. CDR3 sequence reads: CASRSGTGESGGYTF. The CDR3 DNA reads TGTGCCAGCAGGTCCGGGACAGGGGAATCGGGGGGCTACACCTTC.

The table lists this clonotype with many counts. The chain carries TRBV25-1 and TRBJ1-5; D call uncertain. The CDR3 is made up of 14 amino acids. Germline CDR1 and CDR2: MGHDK and SYGVNS. Between the trimmed V and J ends, which lost 1 base and 4 bases, there was a span of 8 bases. The CDR3 DNA is TGTGCCAGCAGTGAATGGCCGTCGAATCAGCCCCAGCATTTT. Translating it yields CASSEWPSNQPQHF.

The genes are TRBV7-2 and TRBJ2-7, with 9 positions matching TRBD2. Germline V lookup: CDR1 SGHTA, CDR2 FQGNSA. V shed 5 bases and J 2 bases; nucleotides not matched to a gene: 7. The CDR3 consists of 15 residues. CDR3 sequence reads: CASSRAGGLTYEQYF. The CDR3 nucleotides read TGTGCCAGCAGCCGCGCGGGAGGGCTCACCTACGAGCAGTACTTC. Full variable domain (missing parts from reference TRBV7-2 and TRBJ2-7): GAGVSQSPSNKVTEKGKDVELRCDPISGHTALYWYRQSLGQGLEFLIYFQGNSAPDKSGLPSDRFSAERTGGSVSTLTIQRTQQEDSAVYLCASSRAGGLTYEQYFGPGTRLTVT.

The rearrangement links TRBV24-1 to TRBJ1-5; D call uncertain. There are 13 residues in the CDR3. Germline values: CDR1 KGHDR, CDR2 SFDVKD. The V and J ends lost 4 bases and 11 bases respectively, with 14 bases between them. As DNA, the CDR3 is TGTGCCACCAGTGAGGGCAGCCAAGAGACCCAGCATTTT. It encodes CATSEGSQETQHF.

This clonotype was seen just once. Being one base from a much bigger clone, this may be a read error. The chain combines TRBV7-8 with TRBJ2-7, with a possible D match to TRBD1 (5 bases). This CDR3 is built from 15 residues. V was trimmed by 2 bases and J by 4 bases, leaving 15 bases between them. Per the germline V gene, CDR1 is SGHVS and CDR2 is FQNEAQ. The CDR3, as DNA: TGTGCCAGCAGCTTATTCCAGGGCAGAAGGTACGAGCAGTACTTC. Translating gives CASSLFQGRRYEQYF.

This clonotype was seen ten or more times. The chain links TRBV7-9 to TRBJ2-5, with no clear D. CDR3 length equals 15 residues. V gave up 5 bases and J gave up 5 bases, with 18 bases separating them. The germline V gene encodes CDR1 SEHNR and CDR2 FQNEAQ (reference sequence). The CDR3 sequence is CASSPPTRNRETQYF. CDR3 bases: TGTGCCAGCAGCCCCCCGACACGAAATCGGGAGACCCAGTACTTC.

This clonotype was detected ten times or more. The chain has TRBV7-2 and TRBJ1-2; 8 bases are shared with TRBD1. From germline, CDR1 is SGHTA and CDR2 FQGNSA. V gave up 4 bases and J gave up 3 bases; unmatched junction bases: 7. The CDR3 extends over 15 amino acids. The DNA of the CDR3 is TGTGCCAGCAGCTACTCCTCGACAGGGGACTATGGCTACACCTTC. It yields the protein CASSYSSTGDYGYTF. Together with reference TRBV7-2 and TRBJ1-2, the CDR3 gives the full variable domain: GAGVSQSPSNKVTEKGKDVELRCDPISGHTALYWYRQSLGQGLEFLIYFQGNSAPDKSGLPSDRFSAERTGGSVSTLTIQRTQQEDSAVYLCASSYSSTGDYGYTFGSGTRLTVV.

Here the CDR3 DNA reads TGCAGCTACGGGGGACAGCGGACTGAAGCTTTCTTT. Translating gives CSYGGQRTEAFF. This chain links TRBV29-1 with TRBJ1-1, with 7 bases aligning to TRBD1. The length of the CDR3 is 12 residues. In germline, CDR1 is SQVTM, CDR2 ANQGSEA. The junction had 8 bases not matched to a gene; V was cut back by 8 bases and J by 5 bases.

The genes are TRBV20-1 and TRBJ2-1, with D perhaps matching TRBD2 (6 bases). The CDR3 loop spans 15 amino acids. Germline-derived CDR1 and CDR2 are DFQATT and SNEGSKA (reference sequence). V was cut by 6 bases and J by 0 bases, with 15 bases left in between. The CDR3 bases are TGCAGTGCCTTCGTGACTAGTGTCTCCTACAATGAGCAGTTCTTC. It yields the protein CSAFVTSVSYNEQFF.

The chain couples TRBV20-1 to TRBJ2-6; either TRBD1 or TRBD2 may fit D (5 bases each). The length of the CDR3 is 16 residues. With 3 bases removed from V and 3 bases from J, the gap between germline ends came to 15 bases. The germline gives CDR1 DFQATT, CDR2 SNEGSKA (reference sequence). The CDR3 here is CSARSRDGFGANVLTF. As DNA, the CDR3 is TGCAGTGCTAGGTCACGGGACGGTTTTGGGGCCAACGTCCTGACTTTC.

This clonotype appeared many times. The genes are TRBV5-8 and TRBJ1-1; the D is unclear. V dropped 6 bases and J dropped 1 base, with 7 bases sitting between them. Germline CDR1 and CDR2: SGHTS and YDEGEE. This CDR3 spans 12 amino acids. CDR3 DNA: TGTGCCAGCACCGAAGGGAACACTGAAGCTTTCTTT. Residues: CASTEGNTEAFF.

V usage is TRBV20-1 and J usage is TRBJ1-1, with TRBD1 as a possible D gene (6 bases). The germline V gene has CDR1 DFQATT and CDR2 SNEGSKA (reference sequence). The length of the CDR3 is 11 residues. V lost 5 bases and J 8 bases, leaving 12 bases between the germline ends. CDR3: CSAGGAGEAFF. CDR3 sequence (DNA): TGCAGTGCTGGGGGGGCTGGGGAAGCTTTCTTT.